The rows below give T cell receptor beta chains drawn from one sample of a study of PD-L1 blockade in urothelial cancer. The protocol was immunoSEQ multiplex PCR, while the TCRdb copy is restricted to in-frame clones and leaves out a portion. The sample yields some 120,000 clones, 86% seen once. Sequences were derived from PBMCs, sampled around atezolizumab (anti-PD-L1) treatment. These receptors came from a man in his forties or fifties with urothelial cancer. CDR3s include the opening cysteine and the closing phenylalanine or tryptophan. Fields, in order: V gene, clone size, J gene, D gene, CDR3 protein, CDR3 DNA. The D gene is left open where the match is weak. Rows give clone size only sometimes, using once, few, many, or a class for an expanded clone.

TRBV5-6,.,TRBJ2-2,.,CASSSYQTGDHGELFF,TGTGCCAGCAGCTCCTACCAGACAGGCGACCACGGGGAGCTGTTTTTT
TRBV7-9,.,TRBJ2-7,.,CASSLATEYEQYF,TGTGCCAGCAGCTTAGCCACAGAGTACGAGCAGTACTTC
TRBV5-1,once,TRBJ2-2,TRBD1,CASSPGQGRTTGELFF,TGCGCCAGCAGCCCGGGACAGGGTCGAACCACCGGGGAGCTGTTTTTT
TRBV7-9,.,TRBJ1-1,.,CASGDSMNTEAFF,TGTGCCAGCGGTGACAGCATGAACACTGAAGCTTTCTTT
TRBV28,once,TRBJ1-5,.,CASSTAISHNQPQHF,TGTGCCAGCTCGACAGCCATATCCCACAATCAGCCCCAGCATTTT
TRBV18,.,TRBJ1-1,TRBD1,CASQKRQGVEDTEAFF,TGTGCCAGCCAAAAGCGACAGGGGGTAGAGGACACTGAAGCTTTCTTT
TRBV19,.,TRBJ2-1,.,CASSERSQNEQFF,TGTGCCAGTAGTGAACGGAGCCAGAATGAGCAGTTCTTC
TRBV28,once,TRBJ2-7,TRBD2,CASTTPLAGVGEQYF,TGTGCCAGCACCACCCCCCTAGCGGGAGTAGGAGAGCAGTACTTC
TRBV2,.,TRBJ1-1,.,CASSEYRNTEAFF,TGTGCCAGCAGTGAATACAGGAACACTGAAGCTTTCTTT
TRBV7-9,.,TRBJ1-1,.,CASSRVAGLNTEAFF,TGTGCCAGCAGCCGAGTCGCAGGGTTGAACACTGAAGCTTTCTTT
TRBV7-2,.,TRBJ1-5,TRBD1,CASSLVVTGNQPQHF,TGTGCCAGCAGCTTAGTGGTGACAGGGAATCAGCCCCAGCATTTT
TRBV20-1,.,TRBJ1-6,.,CSASGDSPLHF,TGCAGTGCTAGCGGGGATTCACCCCTCCACTTT
TRBV27,.,TRBJ2-1,TRBD2,CASSLRSGVSYNEQFF,TGTGCCAGCAGTTTACGTAGCGGGGTCTCCTACAATGAGCAGTTCTTC
TRBV19,.,TRBJ2-5,TRBD2,CASSLLAGVRETQYF,TGTGCCAGTAGTCTTCTAGCGGGAGTCCGGGAGACCCAGTACTTC
TRBV21-1,few,TRBJ2-7,.,CASSKAASGRGYLSSYEQYF,TGTGCCAGCAGCAAAGCGGCTAGCGGGAGGGGATACCTGAGCTCCTACGAGCAGTACTTC
TRBV19,.,TRBJ1-1,.,CASSMGRDTDMNTEAFF,TGTGCCAGTAGTATGGGTCGGGACACGGACATGAACACTGAAGCTTTCTTT
TRBV28,.,TRBJ2-3,TRBD2,CASSLTAGVGDTQYF,TGTGCCAGCAGTTTAACAGCGGGAGTGGGAGATACGCAGTATTTT
TRBV4-1,once,TRBJ2-3,.,CASSQGWVGASTDTQYF,TGCGCCAGCAGCCAGGGGTGGGTGGGAGCTAGCACAGATACGCAGTATTTT
TRBV7-2,.,TRBJ1-5,TRBD1,CASSLVGDREGNQPQHF,TGTGCCAGCAGCTTAGTGGGGGACAGGGAGGGCAATCAGCCCCAGCATTTT
TRBV10-3,.,TRBJ2-1,TRBD2,CGTSDTNEQFF,TGTGGGACTAGCGACACCAATGAGCAGTTCTTC
TRBV13,.,TRBJ2-7,TRBD2,CASSTRGGGRSSEQYF,TGTGCCAGCAGCACCCGGGGGGGCGGGAGATCGAGTGAGCAGTACTTC
TRBV5-8,.,TRBJ1-2,TRBD1,CASSLRGQITYGYTF,TGTGCCAGCAGCTTGAGGGGACAGATCACCTATGGCTACACCTTC
TRBV19,.,TRBJ2-1,TRBD2,CASSTVGLAVANEQFF,TGTGCCAGTAGTACCGTGGGACTAGCGGTCGCCAATGAGCAGTTCTTC
TRBV4-1,.,TRBJ2-3,TRBD2,CASSRLAGSTDTQYF,TGCGCCAGCAGCCGGTTAGCGGGTAGCACAGATACGCAGTATTTT
TRBV15,.,TRBJ1-1,.,CATSLFYTNTEAFF,TGTGCCACCAGCCTGTTTTACACGAACACTGAAGCTTTCTTT
TRBV5-1,.,TRBJ2-1,.,CASSLAGGINYNEQFF,TGCGCCAGCAGCTTGGCCGGCGGGATCAACTACAATGAGCAGTTCTTC
TRBV14,once,TRBJ2-3,TRBD1,CASSRRQGSSTDTQYF,TGTGCCAGCAGCCGTAGACAGGGATCTAGCACAGATACGCAGTATTTT
TRBV15,.,TRBJ2-2,TRBD1,CATSRTGGTGELFF,TGTGCCACATCCCGGACAGGGGGCACCGGGGAGCTGTTTTTT
TRBV28,few,TRBJ1-4,.,CASSLATNEKLFF,TGTGCCAGCTCCTTAGCAACTAATGAAAAACTGTTTTTT
TRBV7-9,.,TRBJ1-5,TRBD1,CASSNKGAKPQHF,TGTGCCAGCAGCAACAAGGGGGCTAAGCCCCAGCATTTT
TRBV19,.,TRBJ1-1,.,CASARGSVGTEAFF,TGTGCCAGCGCCCGGGGGTCCGTGGGCACTGAAGCTTTCTTT
TRBV2,.,TRBJ2-7,TRBD2,CASSRLAGASYEQYF,TGTGCCAGCAGTAGACTAGCGGGAGCTTCGTACGAGCAGTACTTC
TRBV5-4,.,TRBJ1-1,.,CASSLYTEAFF,TGTGCCAGCAGCCTATACACTGAAGCTTTCTTT
TRBV9,once,TRBJ2-1,TRBD2,CASSSGSSYNEQFF,TGTGCCAGCAGTAGCGGGAGCTCCTACAATGAGCAGTTCTTC
TRBV7-7,.,TRBJ2-3,.,CASSTGTGSTDTQYF,TGTGCTAGCAGCACAGGAACAGGGAGCACAGATACGCAGTATTTT
TRBV30,.,TRBJ1-2,TRBD1,CAWTGQGYGYTF,TGTGCCTGGACGGGACAGGGCTATGGCTACACCTTC
TRBV7-8,.,TRBJ2-1,TRBD2,CASSLSLAGGMGEQFF,TGTGCCAGCAGCTTAAGCCTAGCGGGAGGAATGGGTGAGCAGTTCTTC
TRBV19,.,TRBJ1-5,TRBD1,CASSIGTVGNQPQHF,TGTGCCAGTAGTATCGGGACAGTAGGCAATCAGCCCCAGCATTTT
TRBV27,.,TRBJ1-2,TRBD1,CASSFSGTVNYGYTF,TGTGCCAGCAGTTTCTCGGGGACAGTTAACTATGGCTACACCTTC
TRBV6-6,.,TRBJ1-5,.,CASSPAGNQPQHF,TGTGCCAGCAGTCCCGCAGGGAATCAGCCCCAGCATTTT
TRBV5-6,.,TRBJ1-1,TRBD1,CASSGTGRDTEAFF,TGTGCCAGCAGCGGGACAGGGCGTGACACTGAAGCTTTCTTT
TRBV5-5,.,TRBJ2-2,.,CASSLGQVNTGELFF,TGTGCCAGCAGCTTGGGGCAGGTGAACACCGGGGAGCTGTTTTTT
TRBV7-9,.,TRBJ1-1,.,CASSFGASNTEAFF,TGTGCCAGCAGCTTTGGAGCATCGAACACTGAAGCTTTCTTT
TRBV11-3,few,TRBJ2-3,.,CASSSERDTQYF,TGTGCCAGCAGCTCCGAGCGGGATACGCAGTATTTT